This T cell receptor beta chain is drawn from a study of T cell responses to AZD1222 COVID-19 vaccine. TCRdb's table, derived via immunoSEQ multiplex PCR, lists solely in-frame clones and lacks some. Seen here are over 100,000 clones, roughly nine tenths observed once, and the top ten hold 2.4%. The V end lost 2 bases, the J end lost 1 base, and 5 bases lay between the germline ends. In germline, CDR1 is ENHRY, CDR2 SYGVKD. The CDR3 length is 13 residues. Sequenced material: peripheral blood, taken on day 0 of AZD1222 vaccination. The chain couples TRBV10-3 to TRBJ1-1; D not certain. This TCR came from an adult in good health. The CDR3 bases are TGTGCCATCAGTGAGGTCTCGAACACTGAAGCTTTCTTT. It is translated as CAISEVSNTEAFF.